This paragraph reports one T cell receptor (beta chain). Its specificity is not known. Donors came from a validation cohort of 95 to 150 subjects, distinct from the first 666-subject cohort. This sample stems from a study of cytomegalovirus exposure and HLA in healthy donors. Study-level points and caveats: Listed as cytomegalovirus-associated were over 150 TCR beta chains.

Method: immunoSEQ multiplex PCR; TCRdb's copy keeps in-frame clones and lacks some. The repertoire consists of tens of thousands of clones, with over 90% occurring once and the leading ten covering more than 4%. The V gene's germline CDR1 is SEHNR and CDR2 FQNEAQ (reference sequence). The CDR3 has 19 amino acids. The V gene end was trimmed by 10 bases and the J gene end by 1 base; junction bases not matched to a gene: 16. The TCR was taken from a woman between 18 and 29 years old in good health and CMV-seropositive. Material: PBMCs. The rearrangement links TRBV7-9 to TRBJ2-1, with 13 positions matching TRBD2. CDR3 residues: CATSDRTSGSLGSYNEQFF. The DNA for the CDR3 is TGTGCCACCTCGGATCGGACTAGCGGGAGCCTAGGGTCCTACAATGAGCAGTTCTTC.